The clone carrying this T cell receptor (beta chain) appeared once. These data come from a study of CD8+ T cells in alopecia areata. Extraction and reverse transcription of RNA yielded cDNA as the sequencing template. TCRdb's table, derived via immunoSEQ multiplex PCR, lists solely in-frame clones and lacks some. This table holds roughly 120,000 clones, roughly 66% found once. This CDR3 comprises 11 residues. Germline values: CDR1 GTSNPN, CDR2 SVGIG (reference sequence). Trimming removed 1 base from V and 11 bases from J, with 11 bases in between. This chain joins TRBV30 and TRBJ1-1, with D perhaps TRBD1 (5 bases). This TCR derives from a human donor in good health. Input material: CD4+ T cells sorted from blood. The DNA of the CDR3 is TGTGCCTGGAGTGCGGGGGTTCGGGCTTTCTTT. It encodes CAWSAGVRAFF. The full variable domain, completed using reference TRBV30 and TRBJ1-1, is SQTIHQWPATLVQPVGSPLSLECTVEGTSNPNLYWYRQAAGRGLQLLFYSVGIGQISSEVPQNLSASRPQDRQFILSSKKLLLSDSGFYLCAWSAGVRAFFGQGTRLTVV.